A selection of T cell receptor beta chains follows, all from one sample in a study of PD-1 blockade in mismatch repair-deficient tumors. The repertoire was sequenced with immunoSEQ multiplex PCR; TCRdb's copy has only in-frame clones and lacks some. Of about 49,000 clones listed, 77% are singletons. The sample was PBMCs, taken before pembrolizumab treatment. The receptor source for this set is an adult with mismatch repair-deficient cancer. Each CDR3 is given with its conserved first and last residue. A D gene is named only where the DNA matches it firmly. Expanded clones get a size class; other rows say once, few or many, or leave the size out.

v_gene: TRBV28; d_gene: TRBD1; len: 19; j_gene: TRBJ1-1; abundance: .; CDR3aa: CASSLYFGGAGGGNTEAFF; CDR3nt: TGTGCCAGCAGTTTATATTTTGGCGGGGCAGGGGGAGGGAACACTGAAGCTTTCTTT
v_gene: TRBV7-6; d_gene: TRBD1; len: 15; j_gene: TRBJ2-7; abundance: .; CDR3aa: CASSLGQGDTYEQYF; CDR3nt: TGTGCCAGCAGCTTGGGACAGGGGGACACCTACGAGCAGTACTTC
v_gene: TRBV7-6; d_gene: .; len: 13; j_gene: TRBJ2-1; abundance: .; CDR3aa: CASSRISYNEQFF; CDR3nt: TGTGCCAGCAGCCGGATCTCCTACAATGAGCAGTTCTTC
v_gene: TRBV6-4; d_gene: TRBD2; len: 15; j_gene: TRBJ2-2; abundance: .; CDR3aa: CASSFLAGGDGELFF; CDR3nt: TGTGCCAGCAGTTTCCTAGCGGGAGGCGACGGGGAGCTGTTTTTT
v_gene: TRBV29-1; d_gene: .; len: 11; j_gene: TRBJ2-7; abundance: .; CDR3aa: CSVVEFYEQYF; CDR3nt: TGCAGCGTTGTGGAATTCTACGAGCAGTACTTC
v_gene: TRBV4-1; d_gene: .; len: 15; j_gene: TRBJ1-1; abundance: once; CDR3aa: CASSQDFRDGTEAFF; CDR3nt: TGCGCCAGCAGCCAAGATTTTAGGGATGGCACTGAAGCTTTCTTT
v_gene: TRBV27; d_gene: .; len: 13; j_gene: TRBJ1-2; abundance: .; CDR3aa: CASSAAPLTGYTF; CDR3nt: TGTGCCAGCAGCGCGGCGCCTCTTACCGGCTACACCTTC
v_gene: TRBV11-2; d_gene: TRBD2; len: 16; j_gene: TRBJ2-5; abundance: .; CDR3aa: CASSSGLAGGRETQYF; CDR3nt: TGTGCCAGCAGCTCCGGACTAGCGGGAGGGAGAGAGACCCAGTACTTC
v_gene: TRBV6-6; d_gene: TRBD1; len: 16; j_gene: TRBJ2-7; abundance: .; CDR3aa: CASSSRPRDRGYEQYF; CDR3nt: TGTGCCAGCAGCAGCAGACCACGGGACAGGGGCTACGAGCAGTACTTC
v_gene: TRBV14; d_gene: .; len: 15; j_gene: TRBJ1-2; abundance: once; CDR3aa: CASSQGWQGGYGYTF; CDR3nt: TGTGCCAGCAGCCAAGGGTGGCAGGGCGGCTATGGCTACACCTTC
v_gene: TRBV30; d_gene: TRBD1; len: 12; j_gene: TRBJ2-1; abundance: .; CDR3aa: CARSVQGYEQFF; CDR3nt: TGTGCCCGGAGTGTACAGGGGTATGAGCAGTTCTTC
v_gene: TRBV5-1; d_gene: TRBD2; len: 13; j_gene: TRBJ2-7; abundance: .; CDR3aa: CASSRTSGYEQYF; CDR3nt: TGCGCCAGCAGCCGAACTAGCGGTTACGAGCAGTACTTC
v_gene: TRBV27; d_gene: TRBD1; len: 14; j_gene: TRBJ2-2; abundance: .; CDR3aa: CASSRYRGAGELFF; CDR3nt: TGTGCCAGCAGTCGGTACAGGGGGGCCGGGGAGCTGTTTTTT
v_gene: TRBV7-2; d_gene: .; len: 17; j_gene: TRBJ1-4; abundance: .; CDR3aa: CASSSPFPRTTNEKLFF; CDR3nt: TGTGCCAGCAGCTCCCCTTTTCCCAGAACAACTAATGAAAAACTGTTTTTT
v_gene: TRBV6-1; d_gene: TRBD1; len: 13; j_gene: TRBJ1-5; abundance: few; CDR3aa: CAVGTGPDQPQHF; CDR3nt: TGTGCCGTTGGGACAGGGCCCGATCAGCCCCAGCATTTT
v_gene: TRBV6-1; d_gene: .; len: 15; j_gene: TRBJ1-5; abundance: few; CDR3aa: CASSSGGARSQPQHF; CDR3nt: TGTGCCAGCAGTAGCGGAGGGGCTCGGAGTCAGCCCCAGCATTTT
v_gene: TRBV11-2; d_gene: .; len: 13; j_gene: TRBJ2-7; abundance: few; CDR3aa: CASSFGGSYEQYF; CDR3nt: TGTGCCAGCAGCTTCGGCGGCTCCTACGAGCAGTACTTC
v_gene: TRBV19; d_gene: .; len: 15; j_gene: TRBJ1-4; abundance: .; CDR3aa: CASSAPGGRGEKLFF; CDR3nt: TGTGCCAGTAGTGCTCCGGGGGGGCGTGGGGAAAAACTGTTTTTT
v_gene: TRBV27; d_gene: TRBD1; len: 14; j_gene: TRBJ1-2; abundance: once; CDR3aa: CASSYQGGGYGYTF; CDR3nt: TGTGCCAGCAGCTACCAAGGGGGCGGCTATGGCTACACCTTC
v_gene: TRBV30; d_gene: .; len: 13; j_gene: TRBJ1-2; abundance: .; CDR3aa: CAWSRRGDYGYTF; CDR3nt: TGTGCCTGGTCCCGAAGAGGGGACTATGGCTACACCTTC
v_gene: TRBV9; d_gene: TRBD1; len: 15; j_gene: TRBJ2-5; abundance: .; CDR3aa: CASSARQGLVETQYF; CDR3nt: TGTGCCAGCAGCGCCCGACAGGGGTTGGTGGAGACCCAGTACTTC
v_gene: TRBV18; d_gene: .; len: 12; j_gene: TRBJ1-1; abundance: few; CDR3aa: CASSQGEGEAFF; CDR3nt: TGTGCCAGCTCACAAGGAGAGGGAGAAGCTTTCTTT
v_gene: TRBV9; d_gene: .; len: 13; j_gene: TRBJ1-5; abundance: .; CDR3aa: CASSAMDGQPQHF; CDR3nt: TGTGCCAGCAGCGCTATGGACGGCCAGCCCCAGCATTTT
v_gene: TRBV18; d_gene: .; len: 11; j_gene: TRBJ2-7; abundance: .; CDR3aa: CASSPHYEQYF; CDR3nt: TGTGCCAGCTCACCCCACTACGAGCAGTACTTC
v_gene: TRBV29-1; d_gene: .; len: 12; j_gene: TRBJ2-5; abundance: once; CDR3aa: CSVEWGRETQYF; CDR3nt: TGCAGCGTTGAATGGGGGCGAGAGACCCAGTACTTC
v_gene: TRBV28; d_gene: TRBD1; len: 13; j_gene: TRBJ2-7; abundance: .; CDR3aa: CASSLGQVGEQYF; CDR3nt: TGTGCCAGCAGTCTGGGACAGGTAGGCGAGCAGTACTTC
v_gene: TRBV11-2; d_gene: .; len: 14; j_gene: TRBJ2-7; abundance: .; CDR3aa: CASSLAVDNYEQYF; CDR3nt: TGTGCCAGCAGCTTAGCCGTCGACAACTACGAGCAGTACTTC
v_gene: TRBV14; d_gene: TRBD1; len: 15; j_gene: TRBJ2-7; abundance: .; CDR3aa: CASSPSGQGGFEQYF; CDR3nt: TGTGCCAGCAGCCCTTCAGGACAGGGAGGTTTCGAGCAGTACTTC
v_gene: TRBV14; d_gene: TRBD2; len: 17; j_gene: TRBJ2-1; abundance: .; CDR3aa: CASSRGTIASSYNEQFF; CDR3nt: TGTGCCAGCAGCCGAGGGACTATTGCAAGCTCCTACAATGAGCAGTTCTTC
v_gene: TRBV4-3; d_gene: .; len: 14; j_gene: TRBJ2-2; abundance: .; CDR3aa: CASSPGRNTGELFF; CDR3nt: TGCGCCAGCAGCCCTGGACGGAACACCGGGGAGCTGTTTTTT
v_gene: TRBV27; d_gene: TRBD2; len: 18; j_gene: TRBJ2-1; abundance: .; CDR3aa: CASRGGTSGKTSYNEQFF; CDR3nt: TGTGCCAGCAGGGGTGGGACTAGCGGGAAGACCTCCTACAATGAGCAGTTCTTC
v_gene: TRBV27; d_gene: .; len: 14; j_gene: TRBJ2-3; abundance: .; CDR3aa: CASSMTASTDTQYF; CDR3nt: TGTGCCAGCAGTATGACAGCTAGCACAGATACGCAGTATTTT
v_gene: TRBV5-1; d_gene: TRBD2; len: 17; j_gene: TRBJ2-5; abundance: .; CDR3aa: CASSSGLAGVGQETQYF; CDR3nt: TGCGCCAGCAGCTCAGGACTAGCGGGAGTAGGACAAGAGACCCAGTACTTC
v_gene: TRBV2; d_gene: .; len: 14; j_gene: TRBJ1-5; abundance: .; CDR3aa: CASNLLAGSQPQHF; CDR3nt: TGTGCCAGCAACCTCCTGGCAGGTAGTCAGCCCCAGCATTTT
v_gene: TRBV7-6; d_gene: .; len: 15; j_gene: TRBJ2-5; abundance: .; CDR3aa: CASSLGAGLQETQYF; CDR3nt: TGTGCCAGCAGCTTAGGGGCAGGCCTCCAAGAGACCCAGTACTTC
v_gene: TRBV2; d_gene: TRBD1; len: 14; j_gene: TRBJ1-5; abundance: few; CDR3aa: CASSRGTGRQPQHF; CDR3nt: TGTGCCAGCAGTCGCGGGACAGGGCGACAGCCCCAGCATTTT
v_gene: TRBV2; d_gene: .; len: 14; j_gene: TRBJ1-1; abundance: once; CDR3aa: CASGGQGRGTEAFF; CDR3nt: TGTGCCAGCGGTGGCCAAGGACGGGGTACTGAAGCTTTCTTT
v_gene: TRBV4-3; d_gene: .; len: 15; j_gene: TRBJ2-5; abundance: .; CDR3aa: CASSQDWRFQETQYF; CDR3nt: TGCGCCAGCAGCCAAGATTGGAGGTTCCAAGAGACCCAGTACTTC
v_gene: TRBV5-6; d_gene: .; len: 18; j_gene: TRBJ2-3; abundance: .; CDR3aa: CASSLAWGQRPGSYTQYF; CDR3nt: TGTGCCAGCAGCTTGGCATGGGGCCAGCGGCCTGGGTCGTATACGCAGTATTTT
v_gene: TRBV7-3; d_gene: .; len: 14; j_gene: TRBJ2-7; abundance: .; CDR3aa: CASSLTGNSYEQYF; CDR3nt: TGTGCCAGCAGCTTAACAGGCAACTCCTACGAGCAGTACTTC
v_gene: TRBV27; d_gene: .; len: 14; j_gene: TRBJ1-4; abundance: .; CDR3aa: CASSSGLRNEKLFF; CDR3nt: TGTGCCAGCAGCTCCGGGTTAAGGAATGAAAAACTGTTTTTT
v_gene: TRBV7-9; d_gene: .; len: 13; j_gene: TRBJ2-1; abundance: few; CDR3aa: CASSLGLHNEQFF; CDR3nt: TGTGCCAGCAGCTTAGGCCTACACAATGAGCAGTTCTTC
v_gene: TRBV19; d_gene: .; len: 15; j_gene: TRBJ1-1; abundance: .; CDR3aa: CASSISPSMNTEAFF; CDR3nt: TGTGCCAGTAGTATAAGTCCGAGCATGAACACTGAAGCTTTCTTT
v_gene: TRBV9; d_gene: .; len: 12; j_gene: TRBJ2-7; abundance: .; CDR3aa: CASSLTGYEQYF; CDR3nt: TGTGCCAGCAGCTTGACAGGCTACGAGCAGTACTTC
v_gene: TRBV27; d_gene: .; len: 14; j_gene: TRBJ1-4; abundance: .; CDR3aa: CASSLNPTTEKLFF; CDR3nt: TGTGCCAGCAGTTTAAACCCTACCACCGAAAAACTGTTTTTT
v_gene: TRBV28; d_gene: .; len: 11; j_gene: TRBJ1-4; abundance: few; CDR3aa: CASSLGGRLFF; CDR3nt: TGTGCCAGCAGTTTAGGGGGGCGACTGTTTTTT
v_gene: TRBV20-1; d_gene: .; len: 11; j_gene: TRBJ2-3; abundance: .; CDR3aa: CSGGDTDTQYF; CDR3nt: TGCAGTGGCGGGGACACAGATACGCAGTATTTT
v_gene: TRBV27; d_gene: .; len: 15; j_gene: TRBJ2-7; abundance: .; CDR3aa: CASSFGTGSSYEQYF; CDR3nt: TGTGCCAGCAGTTTCGGGACGGGAAGCTCCTACGAGCAGTACTTC